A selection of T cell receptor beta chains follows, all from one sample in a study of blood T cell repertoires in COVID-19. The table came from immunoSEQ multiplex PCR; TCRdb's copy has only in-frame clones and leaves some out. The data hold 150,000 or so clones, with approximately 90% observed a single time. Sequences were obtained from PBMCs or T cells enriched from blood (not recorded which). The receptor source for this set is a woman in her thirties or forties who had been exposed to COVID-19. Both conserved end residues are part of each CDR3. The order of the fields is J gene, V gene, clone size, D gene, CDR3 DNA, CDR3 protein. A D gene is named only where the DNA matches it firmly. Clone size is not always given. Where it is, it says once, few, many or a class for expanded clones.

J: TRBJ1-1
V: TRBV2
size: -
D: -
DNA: TGTGCCAGCAGTGGCAGGGCCCTGAACACTGAAGCTTTCTTT
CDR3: CASSGRALNTEAFF

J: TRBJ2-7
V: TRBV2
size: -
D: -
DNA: TGTGCCAGCCAGGGCTACGAGCAGTACTTC
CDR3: CASQGYEQYF

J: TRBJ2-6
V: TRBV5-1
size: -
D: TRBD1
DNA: TGCGCCAGCGGCCCGGGACAGGGATCGTCTGGGGCCAACGTCCTGACTTTC
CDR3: CASGPGQGSSGANVLTF

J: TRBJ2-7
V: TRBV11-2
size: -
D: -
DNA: TGTGCCACCCCGGGGTCGGGCCTCTTGAGGTACGAGCAGTACTTC
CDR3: CATPGSGLLRYEQYF

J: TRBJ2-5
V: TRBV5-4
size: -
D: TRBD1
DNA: TGTGCCAGCAGCTTGGGGGACAGGACCCAAGAGACCCAGTACTTC
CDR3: CASSLGDRTQETQYF

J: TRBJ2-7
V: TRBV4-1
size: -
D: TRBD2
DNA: TGCGCCAGCAGCCAGCTAGCGGGGACCTACGAGCAGTACTTC
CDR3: CASSQLAGTYEQYF

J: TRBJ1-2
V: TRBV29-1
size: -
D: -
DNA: TGCAGCGTTGGAGGTGTAGAGCAGAACTATGGCTACACCTTC
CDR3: CSVGGVEQNYGYTF

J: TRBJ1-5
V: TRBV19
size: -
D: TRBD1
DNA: TGTGCCAGTAGTAAAGGGCAGGGGGCTCAGCCCCAGCATTTT
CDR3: CASSKGQGAQPQHF

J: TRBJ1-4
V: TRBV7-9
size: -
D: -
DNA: TGTGCCAGCAGCCAACCGGGGGGTAGGGGGAGTGAAAAACTGTTTTTT
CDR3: CASSQPGGRGSEKLFF

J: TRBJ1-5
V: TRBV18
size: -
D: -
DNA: TGTGCCAGCTCACCTTCCAGTAACGTGAATCAGCCCCAGCATTTT
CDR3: CASSPSSNVNQPQHF

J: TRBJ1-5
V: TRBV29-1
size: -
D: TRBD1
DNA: TGCAGCGTTGCGTGGACAGGGGACCTTAGCAATCAGCCCCAGCATTTT
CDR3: CSVAWTGDLSNQPQHF

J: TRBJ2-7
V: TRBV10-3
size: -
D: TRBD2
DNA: TGTGCCATCAGCGAAGGACTAGCGGAGTACTTC
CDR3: CAISEGLAEYF

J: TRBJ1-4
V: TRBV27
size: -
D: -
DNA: TGTGCCAGCAGCCAACAGGGAAATGAAAAACTGTTTTTT
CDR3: CASSQQGNEKLFF

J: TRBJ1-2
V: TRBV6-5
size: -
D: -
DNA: TGTGCCAGCAGTTACGGGCCTACGCACACCTTC
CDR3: CASSYGPTHTF

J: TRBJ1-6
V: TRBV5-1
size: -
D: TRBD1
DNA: TGCGCCAGCCGTCTGACAGGGCAATCACCCCTCCACTTT
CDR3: CASRLTGQSPLHF

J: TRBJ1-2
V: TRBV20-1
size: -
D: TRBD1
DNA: TGCAGTGTCCCGGGACAGTATGGCTACACCTTC
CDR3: CSVPGQYGYTF

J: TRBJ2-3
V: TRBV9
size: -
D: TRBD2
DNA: TGTGCCAGCAGCGTAGAACTAGCGGGAGCAGATACGCAGTATTTT
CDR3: CASSVELAGADTQYF

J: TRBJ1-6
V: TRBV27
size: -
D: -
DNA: TGTGCCAGCAGTCCCTACTCCTATAATTCACCCCTCCACTTT
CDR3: CASSPYSYNSPLHF

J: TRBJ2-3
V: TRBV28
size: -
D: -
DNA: TGTGCCAGCAGCTGGGGTGGGAGGCAATTCAGAGATACGCAGTATTTT
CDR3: CASSWGGRQFRDTQYF

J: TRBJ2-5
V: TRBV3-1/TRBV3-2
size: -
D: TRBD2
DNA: TGTGCCAGCAAGGGCCAAGCGGGGGAGACCCAGTACTTC
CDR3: CASKGQAGETQYF

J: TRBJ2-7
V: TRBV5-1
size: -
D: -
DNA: TGCGCCAGCAGCGGTCAGGGGGGAGTCTACGAGCAGTACTTC
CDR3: CASSGQGGVYEQYF

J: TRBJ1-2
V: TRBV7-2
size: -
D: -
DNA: TGTGCCAGCAGCCCAGGACTGCTCTACACCTTC
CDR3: CASSPGLLYTF

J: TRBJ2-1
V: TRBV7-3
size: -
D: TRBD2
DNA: TGTGCCAGCAGCTTAACGGGGGGGACTAAAAATGAGCAGTTCTTC
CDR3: CASSLTGGTKNEQFF

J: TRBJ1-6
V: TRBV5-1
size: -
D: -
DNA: TGCGCCAGCAGCCACACCGGGTCTCCACCCCTCCACTTT
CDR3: CASSHTGSPPLHF

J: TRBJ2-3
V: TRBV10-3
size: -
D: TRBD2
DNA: TGTGCCATTTCTTCGGGGGGGCCGACAGATACGCAGTATTTT
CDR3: CAISSGGPTDTQYF

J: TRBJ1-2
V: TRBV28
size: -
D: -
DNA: TGTGCCAGTGAGTCGCGTAACTATGGCTACACCTTC
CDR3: CASESRNYGYTF

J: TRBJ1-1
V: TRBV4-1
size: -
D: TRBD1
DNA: TGCGCCAGCAGCCAACAGACAGGGCCGAACACTGAAGCTTTCTTT
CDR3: CASSQQTGPNTEAFF

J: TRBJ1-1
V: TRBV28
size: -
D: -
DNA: TGTGCCAGCAGTGCCCCTGGAGCCGGGGTTGTAATAGCTTTCTTT
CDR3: CASSAPGAGVVIAFF

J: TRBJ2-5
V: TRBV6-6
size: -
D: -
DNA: TGTGCCAGCAGTTTAGCAGTGGAGACCCAGTACTTC
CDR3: CASSLAVETQYF

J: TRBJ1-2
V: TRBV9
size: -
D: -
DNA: TGTGCCAGCAGCGTAAAGGATAGGACAGCCATTAACTATGGCTACACCTTC
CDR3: CASSVKDRTAINYGYTF

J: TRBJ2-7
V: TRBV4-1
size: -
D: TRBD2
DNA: TGCGCCAGCAGCCAAGGACTAGCGGGAGGGAGGGAGCAGTACTTC
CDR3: CASSQGLAGGREQYF

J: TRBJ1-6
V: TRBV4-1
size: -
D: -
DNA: TGCGCCAGCAGCCAAGCCTGGCAGGGCTCCAATTCACCCCTCCACTTT
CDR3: CASSQAWQGSNSPLHF

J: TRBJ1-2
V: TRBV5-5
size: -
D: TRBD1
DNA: TGTGCCAGCAGCGTGACAGGGGGCCTCAGCTATGGCTACACCTTC
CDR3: CASSVTGGLSYGYTF

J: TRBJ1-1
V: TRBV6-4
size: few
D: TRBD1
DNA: TGTGCCAGCAGTAAACAGGGGGGGACTGAAGCTTTCTTT
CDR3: CASSKQGGTEAFF

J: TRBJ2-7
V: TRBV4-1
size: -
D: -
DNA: TGCGCCAGCAGCCCAGATCGGAGGGTCTACGAGCAGTACTTC
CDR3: CASSPDRRVYEQYF

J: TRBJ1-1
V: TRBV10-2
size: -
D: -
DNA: TGCGCCAGCACCCCTGACACACCCAACACTGAAGCTTTCTTT
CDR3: CASTPDTPNTEAFF

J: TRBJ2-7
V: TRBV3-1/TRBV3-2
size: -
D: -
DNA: TGTGCCAGCAGCCAAGATATGTCGCGGAAGCAGTACTTC
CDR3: CASSQDMSRKQYF

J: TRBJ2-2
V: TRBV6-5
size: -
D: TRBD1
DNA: TGTGCCAGCAGTACAGGGGGCACCGGGGAGCTGTTTTTT
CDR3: CASSTGGTGELFF

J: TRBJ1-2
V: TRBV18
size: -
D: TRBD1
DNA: TGTGCCAGCTCACCCCCTGGCAGGGGGCATGGCTACACCTTC
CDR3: CASSPPGRGHGYTF

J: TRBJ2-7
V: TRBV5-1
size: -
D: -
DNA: TGCGCCAGCAGCCAATTCACAGGACAGTCACTTAGGACCTACGAGCAGTACTTC
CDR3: CASSQFTGQSLRTYEQYF

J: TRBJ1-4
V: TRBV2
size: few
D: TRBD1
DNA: TGTGCCAGATCCGGGACAGGGGGGTCTAATGAAAAACTGTTTTTT
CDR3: CARSGTGGSNEKLFF

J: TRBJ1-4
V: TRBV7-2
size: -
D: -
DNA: TGTGCCAGCAGCTTTTCGACTAATGAAAAACTGTTTTTT
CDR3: CASSFSTNEKLFF

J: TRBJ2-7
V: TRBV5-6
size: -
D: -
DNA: TGTGCCAGCAGCTTGTATAACGAGCAGTACTTC
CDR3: CASSLYNEQYF

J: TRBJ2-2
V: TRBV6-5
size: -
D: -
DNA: TGTGCCAGCAGTTACCAGATGGGGGGGCTCGGGGAGCTGTTTTTT
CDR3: CASSYQMGGLGELFF

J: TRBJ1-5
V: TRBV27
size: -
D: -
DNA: TGTGCCAGCAATAGGGGACTCCCAACAGATCAGCCCCAGCATTTT
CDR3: CASNRGLPTDQPQHF

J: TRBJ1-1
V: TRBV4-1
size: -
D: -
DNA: TGCGCCAGCAGCCAAGGAACCAGGGGCGAGGCAGCTTTCTTT
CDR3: CASSQGTRGEAAFF

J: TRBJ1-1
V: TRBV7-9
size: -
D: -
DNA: TGTGCCAGCAGCTTAGCGCTGGCCGAAGCTTTCTTT
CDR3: CASSLALAEAFF

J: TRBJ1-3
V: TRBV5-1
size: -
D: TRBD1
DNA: TGCGCCAGCAGGGAGACAGGGGGAAACACCATATATTTT
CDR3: CASRETGGNTIYF

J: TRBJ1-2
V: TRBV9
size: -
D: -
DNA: TGTGCCAGCAGCTCCGGACACGCCTTACGTAACTATGGCTACACCTTC
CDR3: CASSSGHALRNYGYTF

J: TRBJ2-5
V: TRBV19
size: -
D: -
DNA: TGTGCCAGTACTGAGGGTAGGGTTGCGTCGGAGACCCAGTACTTC
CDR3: CASTEGRVASETQYF

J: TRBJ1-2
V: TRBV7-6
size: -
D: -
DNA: TGTGCCAGCAGCTTCGGGTATGGGGGGGAGTATGGCTACACCTTC
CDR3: CASSFGYGGEYGYTF

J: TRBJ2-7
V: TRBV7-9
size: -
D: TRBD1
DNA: TGTGCCAGCAGCTTTAACAGGGGCCACGAGCAGTACTTC
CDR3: CASSFNRGHEQYF

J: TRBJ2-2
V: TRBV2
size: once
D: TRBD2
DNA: TGTGCCAGCACCTCCGGGGGGAGGAACACCGGGGAGCTGTTTTTT
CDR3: CASTSGGRNTGELFF

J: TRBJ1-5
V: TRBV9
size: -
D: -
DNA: TGTGCCAGCAGCGTAGGCACCCCGGGGCAGCCCCAGCATTTT
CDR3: CASSVGTPGQPQHF

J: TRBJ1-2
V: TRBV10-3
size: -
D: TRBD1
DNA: TGTGCCATCAGAAGGACAGGGGCCGACTATGGCTACACCTTC
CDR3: CAIRRTGADYGYTF

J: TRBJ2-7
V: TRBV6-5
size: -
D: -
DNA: TGTGCCAGCAGTTACCCAGGGCCCTACGAGCAGTACTTC
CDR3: CASSYPGPYEQYF

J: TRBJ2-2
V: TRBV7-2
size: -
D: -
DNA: TGTGCCAGCAGCTTATGGGGGCCCCGGACAGCCCAAATCGGGGAGCTGTTTTTT
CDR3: CASSLWGPRTAQIGELFF